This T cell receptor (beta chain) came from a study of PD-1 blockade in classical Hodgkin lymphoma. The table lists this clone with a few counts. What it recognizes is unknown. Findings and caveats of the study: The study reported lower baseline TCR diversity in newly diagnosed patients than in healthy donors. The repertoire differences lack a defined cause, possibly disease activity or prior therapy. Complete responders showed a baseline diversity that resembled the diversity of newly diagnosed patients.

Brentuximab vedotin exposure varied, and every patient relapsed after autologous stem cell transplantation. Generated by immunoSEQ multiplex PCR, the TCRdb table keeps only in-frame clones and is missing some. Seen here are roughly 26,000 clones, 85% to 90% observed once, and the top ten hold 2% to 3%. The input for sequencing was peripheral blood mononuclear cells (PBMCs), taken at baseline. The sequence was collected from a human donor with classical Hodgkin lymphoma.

The CDR3 loop reads CASSLSGDTDTQYF. Here the CDR3 DNA reads TGCGCCAGCAGCTTGAGCGGGGACACAGATACGCAGTATTTT. The rearrangement joins TRBV5-1 to TRBJ2-3; TRBD2 aligns across 7 bases. With 1 base clipped from V and 2 bases from J, the junction kept 1 base outside the gene matches. CDR3 length: 14 residues. Germline V gives CDR1 SGHRS, CDR2 YFSETQ.